This T cell receptor beta chain comes out of a study of blood T cell repertoires in COVID-19. Background on the study: Sources were T cells, B-cell-depleted T cells, or PBMCs; the material itself was cDNA or gDNA.

Germline-derived CDR1 and CDR2 are SEHNR and FQNEAQ (reference sequence). The CDR3 extends over 16 amino acids. Germline trimming cut 1 base from V and 1 base from J; bases unmatched to any gene: 2. In the original processing: Reference gene primer amplification in the assay estimated nucleated cell counts. Profiling relied on immunoSEQ multiplex PCR, and the TCRdb table lists in-frame clones only, not all of them. That table gives V, J and clone size, and the DNA gave D and trimming. Here the sample spans approximately 200,000 clones, around 84% being singletons. This sequence was found in a woman aged 60 to 75 who had recovered from COVID-19. This chain connects TRBV7-9 to TRBJ1-1; TRBD1 aligns across 11 bases. What was sequenced was peripheral blood. CDR3 amino acids: CASSLEGTGGNTEAFF. The CDR3 DNA follows: TGTGCCAGCAGCTTAGAAGGGACAGGGGGGAACACTGAAGCTTTCTTT.